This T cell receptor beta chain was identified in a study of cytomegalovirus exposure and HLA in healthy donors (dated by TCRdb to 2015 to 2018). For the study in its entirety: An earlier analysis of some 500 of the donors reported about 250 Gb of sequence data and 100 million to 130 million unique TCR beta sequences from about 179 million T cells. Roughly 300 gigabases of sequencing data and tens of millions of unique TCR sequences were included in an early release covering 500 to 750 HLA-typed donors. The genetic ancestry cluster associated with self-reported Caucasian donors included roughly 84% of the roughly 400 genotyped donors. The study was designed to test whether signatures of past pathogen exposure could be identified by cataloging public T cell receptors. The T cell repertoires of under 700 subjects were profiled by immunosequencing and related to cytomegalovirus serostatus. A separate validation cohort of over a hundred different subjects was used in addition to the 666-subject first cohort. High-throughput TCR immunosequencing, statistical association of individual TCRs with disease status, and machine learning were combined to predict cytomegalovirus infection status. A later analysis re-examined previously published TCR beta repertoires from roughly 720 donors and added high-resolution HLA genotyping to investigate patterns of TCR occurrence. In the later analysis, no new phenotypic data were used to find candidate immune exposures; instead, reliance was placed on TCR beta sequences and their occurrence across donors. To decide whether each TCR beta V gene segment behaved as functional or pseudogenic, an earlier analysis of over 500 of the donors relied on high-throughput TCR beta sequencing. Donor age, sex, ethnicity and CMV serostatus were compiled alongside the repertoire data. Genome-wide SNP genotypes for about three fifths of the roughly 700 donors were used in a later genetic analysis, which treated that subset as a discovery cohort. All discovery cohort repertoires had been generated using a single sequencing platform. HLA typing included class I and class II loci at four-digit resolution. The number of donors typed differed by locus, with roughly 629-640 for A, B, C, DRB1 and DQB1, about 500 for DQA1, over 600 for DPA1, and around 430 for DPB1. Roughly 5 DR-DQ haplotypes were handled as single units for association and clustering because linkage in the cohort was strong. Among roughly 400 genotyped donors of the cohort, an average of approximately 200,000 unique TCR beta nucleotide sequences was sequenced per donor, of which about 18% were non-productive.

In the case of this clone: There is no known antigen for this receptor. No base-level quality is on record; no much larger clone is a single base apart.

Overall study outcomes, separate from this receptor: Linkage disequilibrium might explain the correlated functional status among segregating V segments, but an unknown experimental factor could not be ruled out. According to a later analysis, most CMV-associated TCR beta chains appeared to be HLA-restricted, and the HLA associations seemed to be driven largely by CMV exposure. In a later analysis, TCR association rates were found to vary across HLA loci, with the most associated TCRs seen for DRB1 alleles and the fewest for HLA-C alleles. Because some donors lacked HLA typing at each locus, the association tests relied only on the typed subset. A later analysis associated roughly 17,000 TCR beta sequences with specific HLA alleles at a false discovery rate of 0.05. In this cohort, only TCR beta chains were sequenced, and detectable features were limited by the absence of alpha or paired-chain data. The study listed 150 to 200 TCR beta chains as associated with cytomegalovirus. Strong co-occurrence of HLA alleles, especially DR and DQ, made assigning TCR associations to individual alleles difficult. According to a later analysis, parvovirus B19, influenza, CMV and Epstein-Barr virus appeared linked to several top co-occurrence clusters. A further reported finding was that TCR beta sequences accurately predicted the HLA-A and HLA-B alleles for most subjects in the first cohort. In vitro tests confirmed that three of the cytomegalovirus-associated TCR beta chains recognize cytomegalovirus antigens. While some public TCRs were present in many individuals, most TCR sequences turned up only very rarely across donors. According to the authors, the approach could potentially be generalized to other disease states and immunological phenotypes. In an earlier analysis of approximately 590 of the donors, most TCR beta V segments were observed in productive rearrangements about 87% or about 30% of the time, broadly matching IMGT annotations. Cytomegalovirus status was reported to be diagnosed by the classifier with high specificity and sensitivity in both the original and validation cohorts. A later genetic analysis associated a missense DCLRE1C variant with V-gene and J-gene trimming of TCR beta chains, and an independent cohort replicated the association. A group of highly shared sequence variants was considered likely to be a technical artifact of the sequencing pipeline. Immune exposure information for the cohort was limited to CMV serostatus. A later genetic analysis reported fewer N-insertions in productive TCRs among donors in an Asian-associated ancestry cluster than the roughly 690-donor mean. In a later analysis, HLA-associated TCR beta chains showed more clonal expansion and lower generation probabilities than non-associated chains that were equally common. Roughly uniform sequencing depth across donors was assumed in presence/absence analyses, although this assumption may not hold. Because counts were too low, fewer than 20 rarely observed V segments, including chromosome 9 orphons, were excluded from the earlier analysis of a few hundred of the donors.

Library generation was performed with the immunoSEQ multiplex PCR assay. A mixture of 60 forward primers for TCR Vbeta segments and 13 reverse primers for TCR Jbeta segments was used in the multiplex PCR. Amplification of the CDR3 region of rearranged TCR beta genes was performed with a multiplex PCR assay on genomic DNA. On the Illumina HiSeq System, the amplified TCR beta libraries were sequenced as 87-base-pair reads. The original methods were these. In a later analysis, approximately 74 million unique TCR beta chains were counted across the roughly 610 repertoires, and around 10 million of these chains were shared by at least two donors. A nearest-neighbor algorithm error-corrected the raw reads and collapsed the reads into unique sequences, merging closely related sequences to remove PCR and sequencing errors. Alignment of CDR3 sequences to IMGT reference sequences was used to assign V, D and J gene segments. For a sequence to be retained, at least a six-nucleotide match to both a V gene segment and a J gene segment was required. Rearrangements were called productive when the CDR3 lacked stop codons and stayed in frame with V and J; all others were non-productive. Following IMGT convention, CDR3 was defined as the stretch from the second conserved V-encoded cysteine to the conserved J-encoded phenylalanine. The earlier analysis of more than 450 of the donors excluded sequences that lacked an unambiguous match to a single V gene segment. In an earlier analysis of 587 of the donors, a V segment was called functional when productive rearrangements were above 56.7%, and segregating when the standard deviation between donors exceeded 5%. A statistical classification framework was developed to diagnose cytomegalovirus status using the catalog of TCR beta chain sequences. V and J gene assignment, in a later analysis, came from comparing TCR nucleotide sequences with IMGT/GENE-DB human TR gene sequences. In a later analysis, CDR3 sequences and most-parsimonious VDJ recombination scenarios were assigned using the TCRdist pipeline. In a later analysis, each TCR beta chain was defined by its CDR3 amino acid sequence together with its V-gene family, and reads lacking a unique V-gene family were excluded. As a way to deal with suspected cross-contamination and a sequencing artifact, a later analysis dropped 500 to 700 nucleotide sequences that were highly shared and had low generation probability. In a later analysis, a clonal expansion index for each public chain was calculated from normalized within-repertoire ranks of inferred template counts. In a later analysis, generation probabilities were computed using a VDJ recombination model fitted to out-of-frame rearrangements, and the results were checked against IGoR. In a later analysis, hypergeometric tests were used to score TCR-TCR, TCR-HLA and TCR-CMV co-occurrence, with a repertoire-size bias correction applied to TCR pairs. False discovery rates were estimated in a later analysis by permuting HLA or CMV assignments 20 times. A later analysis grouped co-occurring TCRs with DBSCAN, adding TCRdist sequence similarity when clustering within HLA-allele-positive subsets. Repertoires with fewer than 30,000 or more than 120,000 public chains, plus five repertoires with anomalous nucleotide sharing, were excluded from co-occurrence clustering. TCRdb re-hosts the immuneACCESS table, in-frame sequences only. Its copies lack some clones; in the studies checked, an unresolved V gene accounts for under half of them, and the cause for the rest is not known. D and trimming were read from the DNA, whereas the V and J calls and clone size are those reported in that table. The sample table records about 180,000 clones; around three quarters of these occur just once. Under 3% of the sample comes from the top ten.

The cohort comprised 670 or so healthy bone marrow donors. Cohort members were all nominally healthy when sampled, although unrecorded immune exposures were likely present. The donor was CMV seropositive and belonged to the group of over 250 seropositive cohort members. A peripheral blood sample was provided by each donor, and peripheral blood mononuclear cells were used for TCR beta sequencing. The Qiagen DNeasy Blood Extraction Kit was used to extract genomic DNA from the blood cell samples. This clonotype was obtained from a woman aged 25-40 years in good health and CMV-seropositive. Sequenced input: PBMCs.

The DNA sequence reads TGTGCCAGCAGCTTCGCCCGTTCTTGGCGGGGAAACACCATATATTTT. The translation is CASSFARSWRGNTIYF. This chain is built from TRBV7-2 and TRBJ1-3, with no reliable assignment of the D segment. Based on the germline V gene, the CDR1 and CDR2 sequences are SGHTA and FQGNSA. Between the V and J ends, shortened by 3 bases and 4 bases respectively, the junction contains 16 bases. There are 16 amino acids in the CDR3, from cysteine to phenylalanine inclusive. Left in the record is the CDR3 DNA by itself, 48 bases read in frame from the first base.